This record covers a single T cell receptor (beta chain). No antigen is known for it. Base-call qualities are not available, and no considerably larger clone is one nucleotide away. For sequencing of the TCRbeta CDR3 region, genomic DNA was extracted from the sorted cells. TCRbeta CDR3 regions were sequenced using the immunoSEQ Assay. Sourced from immuneACCESS, this table was stored by TCRdb with only in-frame sequences that have V and J called. A share of the clones is absent; for the studies checked, an unresolved V gene accounts for under half, and the remainder has no known explanation. A total of roughly 64,000 clones appear in this sample, around 80% of them only once. The biggest ten clones account for just under 5% of the sample. Based on the germline V gene, the CDR1 and CDR2 sequences are SGHRS and YFSETQ. Including cysteine and phenylalanine, the CDR3 has 15 amino acids. Solely the CDR3 DNA is kept, with 45 bases framed from the first base. V gives up 4 bases and J gives up 2 bases, and the segment between their germline ends measures 15 bases.

These data are taken from a study of OX40 agonist ivuxolimab in advanced cancers. Broadly, across the study: Ivuxolimab, which targeted the costimulatory receptor OX40 (CD134), was an agonistic, fully human IgG2 monoclonal antibody. The dose-escalation cohort was roughly 83% male with a mean age of roughly 60 years, ranging from roughly 20 to 80. Partial responses were achieved by three dose-escalation patients, of whom one had hepatocellular carcinoma and two had cutaneous melanoma. Among the roughly 52 dose-escalation patients, about 19 had hepatocellular carcinoma, 15 melanoma, 9 renal cell carcinoma and 9 head and neck cancer. The paper reports the monotherapy dose-escalation portion (N of about 47 patients) of the phase I ivuxolimab trial. Peripheral TCRbeta sequencing aimed to test whether ivuxolimab altered TCR sequence diversity and caused clonal T-cell expansion. Intravenous ivuxolimab was administered to patients every 2 weeks at six dose levels: 0.01, 0.1, 0.3, 1.5, 3 and 10 mg/kg. Patients were allowed to have had prior anti-PD-1, anti-PD-L1 or anti-CTLA-4 therapy, and 40% of the dose-escalation patients had previously received checkpoint inhibitors. The paper as a whole reports these results and caveats: At doses of 0.1 to 3.0 mg/kg, clonal expansion of both CD4+ and CD8+ blood T cells was observed from baseline to week 6. In the 0.1-3.0 mg/kg groups, partial responders had among the lowest normalized peripheral clonal expansion, particularly in CD8+ T cells. On average, CD8+ T cells showed more expanded clones than CD4+ T cells after ivuxolimab. Low levels of normalized T-cell clonal expansion were also shown by some nonresponding patients. Which antigens the clonally expanded peripheral T cells were specific for was not determined.

Patients with a history of autoimmune disease or receiving systemic immunosuppression were excluded from the trial. Peripheral blood for TCR sequencing was drawn from every dose cohort at baseline, at cycle 4 day 1 and at cycle 7 day 1. The samples were drawn from a first-in-human, open-label, multicenter phase I dose-escalation trial of ivuxolimab. Adults with locally advanced or metastatic head and neck squamous cell, hepatocellular, melanoma or renal cell carcinoma were enrolled in the trial. CD4+ and CD8+ T cells were sorted separately from peripheral blood before TCR sequencing. The sequence is built from TRBV5-1 and TRBJ1-2, with TRBD1 as a weak D call on 5 bases. This TCR came from an adult with an advanced solid tumor such as melanoma, head and neck, liver or kidney cancer. The source was CD4+ or CD8+ T cells sorted from blood, collected in a trial of the OX40 agonist ivuxolimab. CDR3 loop: CASSPGPPLNYGYTF. Read as DNA, the sequence is TGCGCCAGCAGCCCGGGGCCGCCCCTGAACTATGGCTACACCTTC.